These 18 T cell receptor beta chains originate from one sample sequenced in a study of T cell responses to AZD1222 COVID-19 vaccine (dated by TCRdb to about 2021). The time point label, read with the paper, signifies: baseline before first vaccination. Library preparation was by the immunoSEQ multiplex PCR assay. This immuneACCESS table, as held by TCRdb, lists in-frame sequences with V and J called but not all clones. Of the missing ones, under half trace to an unresolved V gene in checked studies; the others have no known cause. This sample is represented by around 120,000 clones; roughly 90% of them were singletons. The ten largest clones capture 14% of the sample. Here the sequenced sample was peripheral blood, taken on day 0 of AZD1222 vaccination. The receptor set was obtained from an adult in good health.

This sequence joins TRBV3-1 (or the pseudogene TRBV3-2) and TRBJ1-1; D is ambiguous. CDR1 and CDR2 (germline): LGHDT, YNNKEL (reference sequence). The CDR3 spans 14 residues. V shed 2 bases and J shed 2 bases, with 9 bases lying between them. CDR3 DNA sequence: TGTGCCAGCAGCCAAATAGGGATTAACACTGAAGCTTTCTTT. It encodes CASSQIGINTEAFF.

The chain recombines TRBV28 with TRBJ2-7, with 10 bases identical to TRBD2. CDR3 length: 15 residues. The V gene end was trimmed by 8 bases and the J gene end by 7 bases; junction bases not matched to a gene: 14. Germline values: CDR1 MDHEN, CDR2 SYDVKM. The chain's CDR3 is CASLTSGLGEGEQYF. CDR3 DNA sequence: TGTGCCAGCCTGACTAGCGGGCTGGGGGAGGGAGAGCAGTACTTC.

The chain links TRBV9 to TRBJ1-1, with D perhaps TRBD1 (6 bases). Trimming cost V 0 bases and J 0 bases, with 9 bases left between them. From germline, CDR1 is SGDLS and CDR2 YYNGEE. CDR3 length: 15 amino acids. Written as DNA, the CDR3 is TGTGCCAGCAGCGTAGGCGGGGGGCTGAACACTGAAGCTTTCTTT. This translates into CASSVGGGLNTEAFF.

The chain uses TRBV11-2 and TRBJ2-7; TRBD2 matches 8 bases. Germline trimming cut 4 bases from V and 2 bases from J; bases unmatched to any gene: 7. Per the germline V gene, CDR1 is SGHAT and CDR2 is FQNNGV. The CDR3 has 15 amino acids. The CDR3 is CASSSGLVATYEQYF. The CDR3 DNA sequence: TGTGCCAGCAGCTCGGGACTAGTGGCAACCTACGAGCAGTACTTC.

This clone was recorded only once. V is TRBV7-6 and J is TRBJ2-1, with no clear D. Germline CDR1 is SGHVS and CDR2 is FNYEAQ. Trimming stripped 5 bases from V and 2 bases from J, with 7 bases between. This CDR3 comprises 13 residues. The DNA for the CDR3 is TGTGCCAGCAGCCGGAACGCCTACAATGAGCAGTTCTTC. Its protein is CASSRNAYNEQFF.

V usage is TRBV15 and J usage is TRBJ1-5, with no clear D. The CDR3 sequence is 13 residues long. Per the germline V gene, CDR1 is LNHNV and CDR2 is YYDKDF (reference sequence). V was shortened by 1 base and J by 5 bases, with 6 bases between the two germline ends. DNA for the CDR3: TGTGCCACCAGCAGAGGGTCGGATCAGCCCCAGCATTTT. It is translated as CATSRGSDQPQHF.

The chain has TRBV19 and TRBJ1-1; no clear D gene. V was trimmed by 3 bases and J by 8 bases, leaving 16 bases between them. CDR1 and CDR2 from the germline V gene are LNHDA and SQIVND (reference sequence). This CDR3 has 14 residues. The CDR3 here is CASSISLSPAEAFF. The CDR3 DNA follows: TGTGCCAGTAGTATTAGTTTGTCTCCGGCCGAAGCTTTCTTT.

The genes are TRBV12-5 and TRBJ1-1; D possibly corresponds to TRBD1 (6 bases). Germline loops: CDR1 LGHNT, CDR2 FRNRAP. V dropped 4 bases and J dropped 7 bases, with 16 bases sitting between them. The CDR3 length is 14 residues. Here the CDR3 reads CASGSSAGTYEAFF. CDR3 sequence (DNA): TGTGCTAGTGGTTCCTCAGCCGGGACATATGAAGCTTTCTTT. The full variable domain, in which reference TRBV12-5 and TRBJ1-1 provide the parts outside the CDR3, is DARVTQTPRHKVTEMGQEVTMRCQPILGHNTVFWYRQTMMQGLELLAYFRNRAPLDDSGMPKDRFSAEMPDATLATLKIQPSEPRDSAVYFCASGSSAGTYEAFFGQGTRLTVV.

In this sample, this clone turned up once. The chain couples TRBV9 to TRBJ2-1, with TRBD2 matching over 9 bases. V was clipped by 0 bases and J by 9 bases; unmatched bases: 7. CDR3 size: 15 residues. Looked up from germline, CDR1 is SGDLS and CDR2 is YYNGEE. CDR3 nucleotides: TGTGCCAGCAGCGTAGCCGGGGGCGGGAGGGTTGAGCAGTTCTTC. Protein sequence: CASSVAGGGRVEQFF. Supplemented by reference TRBV9 and TRBJ2-1, the full variable domain reads DSGVTQTPKHLITATGQRVTLRCSPRSGDLSVYWYQQSLDQGLQFLIQYYNGEERAKGNILERFSAQQFPDLHSELNLSSLELGDSALYFCASSVAGGGRVEQFFGPGTRLTVL.

CDR3 nucleotides: TGTGCCAGCAGGTCGGTTGGGGGGATCCGGAATGAGCAGTTCTTC. This sequence encodes CASRSVGGIRNEQFF. This chain joins TRBV28 and TRBJ2-1; D might be TRBD2 (6 bases). Trimming removed 6 bases from V and 7 bases from J, with 19 bases in between. Germline lookup yields CDR1 MDHEN and CDR2 SYDVKM. This CDR3 comprises 15 residues. The variable domain in full, completed from reference TRBV28 and TRBJ2-1, reads DVKVTQSSRYLVKRTGEKVFLECVQDMDHENMFWYRQDPGLGLRLIYFSYDVKMKEKGDIPEGYSVSREKKERFSLILESASTNQTSMYLCASRSVGGIRNEQFFGPGTRLTVL.

The CDR3 region is CASSSPTSRGGELFF. In DNA, the CDR3 is TGTGCCAGCAGTTCCCCGACTAGCCGGGGCGGGGAGCTGTTTTTT. The chain uses TRBV6-5 and TRBJ2-2, with 7 bases aligning to TRBD2. Germline CDR1 reads MNHEY; CDR2 reads SVGAGI. The trim removed 4 bases at V and 7 bases at J, leaving 9 bases unmatched. The CDR3 runs to 15 residues.

This sequence joins TRBV6-5 and TRBJ1-5, with 7 bases matching TRBD1. V was clipped by 0 bases and J by 6 bases; unmatched bases: 2. The CDR3 totals 14 residues. Germline V gene lookup returns CDR1 MNHEY and CDR2 SVGAGI. CDR3 sequence: CASSYSTGVQPQHF. The CDR3 region has the DNA TGTGCCAGCAGTTACTCCACAGGGGTTCAGCCCCAGCATTTT.

This clone was seen once. The V gene is TRBV10-2, the J gene TRBJ1-5; maybe TRBD1 (6 bases). V was shortened by 0 bases and J by 6 bases, with 15 bases between the two germline ends. The CDR3 is 16 residues long. The V gene's germline CDR1 is WSHSY and CDR2 SAAADI. The CDR3 protein is CASSESGGAPGQPQHF. Written as DNA, the CDR3 is TGCGCCAGCAGTGAGTCCGGGGGGGCGCCGGGTCAGCCCCAGCATTTT.

The table lists this clone with a few counts. This sequence joins TRBV7-4 and TRBJ2-1; D may match TRBD1 or TRBD2 (6 bases each). CDR1 SGHVT and CDR2 SQSDAQ come from the germline V gene. Between the trimmed V and J ends, which lost 5 bases and 5 bases, there was a span of 16 bases. The CDR3 runs to 15 residues. The CDR3 spells CASSAGIGGDNEQFF. The DNA of the CDR3 is TGTGCCAGCAGCGCGGGGATAGGGGGTGACAATGAGCAGTTCTTC.

The chain employs TRBV12-3 or TRBV12-4 and TRBJ2-5; 7 nucleotides align to TRBD1. The CDR3 is made up of 13 amino acids. The V segment lost 6 bases and the J segment 5 bases; nucleotides outside the gene matches: 6. The CDR3 here is CASRLQGRETQYF. The CDR3 DNA follows: TGTGCCAGCAGACTACAGGGGCGGGAGACCCAGTACTTC.

This chain uses TRBV2 with TRBJ1-1, with D possibly being TRBD1 (5 bases). Looked up from germline, CDR1 is SNHLY and CDR2 is FYNNEI. The CDR3 covers 11 residues. The V end lost 5 bases, the J end lost 9 bases, and 10 bases lay between the germline ends. The CDR3 sequence is CASSLTEQAFF. The DNA for the CDR3 is TGTGCCAGCAGTTTGACAGAGCAAGCTTTCTTT.

The chain has TRBV7-2 and TRBJ2-4; 14 bases agree with TRBD2. Losses at the gene ends were 5 bases for V and 3 bases for J; bases not matched to a gene: 9. Germline V gene data show CDR1 as SGHTA and CDR2 as FQGNSA. This CDR3 spans 18 amino acids. CDR3 sequence: CASSQGLAGAPGKNIQYF. CDR3 nucleotides: TGTGCCAGCAGCCAGGGACTAGCGGGGGCCCCAGGCAAAAACATTCAGTACTTC.

This clone was found a few times. V is TRBV24-1 and J is TRBJ1-2, with TRBD1 matching 8 bases. The V segment lost 4 bases and the J segment 6 bases; nucleotides outside the gene matches: 9. The CDR3 runs to 15 residues. Germline V CDR1 and CDR2: KGHDR, SFDVKD. The CDR3 DNA sequence: TGTGCCACCAGTGACCCGATCAGGGGGCTGGATGGCTACACCTTC. It encodes CATSDPIRGLDGYTF.